This note documents a single T cell receptor (beta chain) sequence. The target antigen is unknown. These data originate in a study of Graves' ophthalmopathy and Graves' hyperthyroidism. Study results and caveats: Its predictions of ophthalmopathy progression gave the model over 65% sensitivity and 72% to 85% specificity. Ophthalmopathy cases were distinguished from stable hyperthyroidism by a 13-signature model, reaching 85% to 90% sensitivity and roughly 80% specificity.

The CDR3 runs 12 residues. Germline CDR1 reads KGHDR; CDR2 reads SFDVKD. J lost 4 bases, V lost 9 bases, and 4 bases had no gene match. The sequenced template was RNA, covering the TCR beta CDR3 region. HTBI primers served in a first-round RT-PCR, which a second-round multiplex PCR followed. TCRdb reprocessed the multiplex PCR reads via MiXCR and lists one record per CDR3 protein. The sample records about 220,000 distinct CDR3 sequences, 20% to 25% being singletons. The chain combines TRBV24-1 with TRBJ1-2; TRBD1 agrees at 7 bases. This clonotype originated in a woman aged 45-65 years with Graves' ophthalmopathy. The sequenced sample consisted of peripheral blood. The CDR3 DNA reads as TGTGCCACCCAAGACAGGGTCTATGGCTACACCTTC. Its translation is CATQDRVYGYTF.